This TCR beta chain was profiled in a study of T cells in Graves' hyperthyroidism and ophthalmopathy. Exclusion criteria comprised uncontrolled infection, other autoimmune disease, pregnancy or lactation. Study observations and caveats: It was a median about 7.1 months before onset that the model predicted ophthalmopathy. Most expanded thyroid clonotypes above 0.001 also appeared in blood.

Germline V gene lookup returns CDR1 MNHEY and CDR2 SMNVEV (reference sequence). The CDR3 length is 14 residues. V trimming: 6 bases; J trimming: 2 bases; junction bases outside the gene matches: 5. Amplification targeted TCR beta CDR3 regions from RNA transcripts. HTBI primers drove first-round RT-PCR of the TCR CDR3. Each CDR3 protein gets one entry after TCRdb re-called the multiplex PCR reads with MiXCR. The sample holds approximately 360,000 distinct CDR3 sequences; 15% to 17% are singletons and the top ten take 25% to 35%. This clonotype has at least ten counts. Its antigen is currently unknown. This chain uses TRBV27 with TRBJ1-1, with 8 bases fitting TRBD1. The sequence came from a woman aged 18-29 years with Graves' hyperthyroidism that later progressed to Graves' ophthalmopathy. Material for sequencing was blood. In DNA form, the CDR3 reads TGTGCCAGCAGAGTGACAGGGGAAAACACTGAAGCTTTCTTT. Residues: CASRVTGENTEAFF.